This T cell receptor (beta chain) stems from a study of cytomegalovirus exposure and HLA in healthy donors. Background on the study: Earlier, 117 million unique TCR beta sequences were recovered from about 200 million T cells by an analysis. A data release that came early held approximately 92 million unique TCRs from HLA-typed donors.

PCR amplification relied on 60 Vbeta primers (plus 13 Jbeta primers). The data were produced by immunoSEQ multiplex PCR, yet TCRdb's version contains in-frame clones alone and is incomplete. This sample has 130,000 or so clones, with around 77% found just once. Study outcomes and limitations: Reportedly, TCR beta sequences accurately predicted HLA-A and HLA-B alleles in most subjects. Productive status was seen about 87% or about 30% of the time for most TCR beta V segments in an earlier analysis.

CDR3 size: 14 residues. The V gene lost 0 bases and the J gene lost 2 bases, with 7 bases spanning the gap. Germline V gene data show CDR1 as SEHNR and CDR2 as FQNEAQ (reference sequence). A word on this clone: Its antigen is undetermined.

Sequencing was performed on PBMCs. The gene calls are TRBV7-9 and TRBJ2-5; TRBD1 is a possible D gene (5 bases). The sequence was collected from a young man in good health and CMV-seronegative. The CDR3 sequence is CASSLATEQETQYF. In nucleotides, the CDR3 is TGTGCCAGCAGCTTAGCGACAGAACAAGAGACCCAGTACTTC. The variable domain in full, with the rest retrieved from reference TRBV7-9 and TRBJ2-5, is DTGVSQNPRHKITKRGQNVTFRCDPISEHNRLYWYRQTLGQGPEFLTYFQNEAQLEKSRLLSDRFSAERPKGSFSTLEIQRTEQGDSAMYLCASSLATEQETQYFGPGTRLLVL.